This T cell receptor beta chain comes out of a study of blood T cell repertoires in COVID-19. Across the study: Sources were T cells, B-cell-depleted T cells, or PBMCs; the material itself was cDNA or gDNA.

A Seattle source enrolled patients during active infection and followed them longitudinally. This CDR3 is built from 17 residues. V was clipped by 1 base and J by 4 bases; unmatched bases: 8. The V gene's germline CDR1 is SGHVS and CDR2 FQNEAQ. Only one count was recorded for this clone. Produced via immunoSEQ multiplex PCR; TCRdb's table is partial and in-frame only. The sample consists of 150,000 to 200,000 clones, about 86% of them appearing once. This clonotype was sampled from an older woman with COVID-19, enrolled during active disease. Sequenced sample: peripheral blood. The chain carries TRBV7-8 and TRBJ1-2, with 11 nucleotides matching TRBD1. CDR3 bases: TGTGCCAGCAGCTTAGGGATGGGACAGGGGGTTGGCTATGGCTACACCTTC. This gives the protein CASSLGMGQGVGYGYTF. Variable domain in full (rest from reference TRBV7-8 and TRBJ1-2): GAGVSQSPRYKVAKRGQDVALRCDPISGHVSLFWYQQALGQGPEFLTYFQNEAQLDKSGLPSDRFFAERPEGSVSTLKIQRTQQEDSAVYLCASSLGMGQGVGYGYTFGSGTRLTVV.